This TCR beta chain was found in a study of shared clonotypes between healthy human individuals (dated by TCRdb to 2018 to 2020). In the study overall: A few men and a couple of women, aged 18 to 49 years, made up the cohort. For each donor, three plates each were used for CD4 naive and CD4 memory, two plates were used for CD8 naive, and one plate was used for CD8 memory. Blood TCR repertoires of roughly five healthy adults were deeply sequenced to estimate repertoire size and the extent of clonotype sharing between individuals. To increase sequencing depth and limit assay-specific biases, TCR repertoire library preparation and sequencing were carried out by different laboratories using diverse techniques. Between about 0.9 and 9 billion PBMCs per donor were obtained by leukapheresis.

A few counts support this clone. This clone's antigen is unknown. The sample holds no much larger clone one base away, and base qualities are not on file. The CDR3 runs 14 residues from the cysteine to the phenylalanine. Kept here is only the CDR3 DNA, which spans 42 bases and is read in frame from base 1. V gives up 2 bases and J gives up 5 bases, and the segment between their germline ends measures 10 bases. For CDR1 and CDR2, the germline V gene (reference sequence) lists LNHNV and YYDKDF. The study at large found these results: Naive subsets generally had larger estimated clonotype richness than memory subsets. Higher generation probabilities were observed for clonotypes shared by all four sorted-subset donors than for non-shared clonotypes. Because the study included only a small number of donors, the genetic and exposure-history diversity represented was limited. Pairwise subsampling indicated that sequencing depth was expected to affect the degree of clonotype sharing among donors. Rarefaction of sorted-subset datasets indicated incomplete sequencing despite the large sequencing depth. Across a handful of donors, approximately 5% of naive CD4, roughly 3.8% of naive CD8, about 2.3% of memory CD4, and over 0.35% of memory CD8 clonotypes were shared. Sampling was restricted to blood, and TCR repertoires in tissue are likely to differ from TCR repertoires in blood.

Using the deep immunoSEQ assay, multiplex PCR amplified TCR CDR3 regions from genomic DNA. Extracted genomic DNA from each cell subset was spread evenly across all wells of several immunoSEQ 96-well plates, with each plate serving as a replicate. Each replicate PCR for sorted subsets received about 220 ng genomic DNA, equal to about 29,000 T cell genomes. The purified libraries were quantified using a Qubit 3.0 fluorometer, sized with a Bioanalyzer 2100, and then quantified again using the KAPA Library Quantification kit. A separate single-read 150-cycle Illumina NextSeq 550 flow cell was used to sequence each immunoSEQ 96-well plate. The authors' analysis ran thus. Because only junctional sequences without quality scores were contained in the immunoSEQ output, filtering matching that applied to full-length reads could not be performed. Sequences were annotated with PyIR, a Python wrapper for IgBLAST v1.9, using IMGT germline references to assign V/J genes and CDR3. Reads were removed for weak V/J assignments (E-value above 1e-6), missing CDR3, stop codons, out-of-frame junctions, or ambiguous translated residues. V3J clonotypes were defined by identical inferred V gene, J gene, and CDR3 amino acid sequence. The percentage overlap between two repertoires was calculated by dividing the number of shared unique clonotypes by the size of the smaller repertoire. Richness of each repertoire was evaluated using RTK rarefaction, the Chao1 estimator, and Recon v2.1 estimates of unobserved clonotypes. Generation probabilities were computed with OLGA for all TCRbeta clonotypes obtained by the gDNA method from several donors. Imported from immuneACCESS, the table was reduced by TCRdb to in-frame sequences with V and J called. These copies leave out some clones; in studies compared against another copy, an unresolved V gene accounts for under half, and the cause of the remainder is not known. The DNA was the basis for D and trimming; V, J and clone size are from that table. Here the sample has 2.5 million or so clones; 85% to 95% occur a single time. Around 0.15% of the sample is in the top ten clones.

The donors were healthy, HIV-negative adults who had no recently reported acute infections or vaccinations. Every donor was a Caucasian adult living in Nashville, Tennessee, USA. CD4+ T cells were enriched through magnetic negative selection, after which naive cells were positively selected on CD45RA and the remaining negative fraction served as the memory subset. After blood collection by leukapheresis, PBMCs were isolated using Ficoll-Histopaque density gradient centrifugation and then cryopreserved in the vapor phase of liquid nitrogen. Analytical flow cytometry was used to check the purity and quantity of every magnetically sorted T cell population. Genomic DNA was isolated from every sorted fraction and measured by UV absorbance on a Nanodrop 2000c.

The rearrangement combines TRBV15 with TRBJ1-5, with no confident D gene call. The sequenced sample was naive CD4+ T cells sorted from blood. The cell subset or site tag for this specimen amounts to: CD45RA+ positively selected. The receptor's source is a man between 18 and 29 years old in good health. CDR3 sequence: CATSRMGGDQPQHF. Read as DNA, the sequence is TGTGCCACCAGCAGAATGGGTGGGGATCAGCCCCAGCATTTT.